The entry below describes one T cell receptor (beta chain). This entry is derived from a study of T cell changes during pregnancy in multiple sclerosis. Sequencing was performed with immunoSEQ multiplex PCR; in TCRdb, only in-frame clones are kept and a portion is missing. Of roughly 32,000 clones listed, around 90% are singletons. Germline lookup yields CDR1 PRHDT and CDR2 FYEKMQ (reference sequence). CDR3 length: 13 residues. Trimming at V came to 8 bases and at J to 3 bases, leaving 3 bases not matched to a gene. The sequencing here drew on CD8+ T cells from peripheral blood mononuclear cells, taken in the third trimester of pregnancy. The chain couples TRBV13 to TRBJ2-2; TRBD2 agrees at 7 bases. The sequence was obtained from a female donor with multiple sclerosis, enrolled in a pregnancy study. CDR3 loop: CASRAGYTGELFF. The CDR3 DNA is TGTGCCAGCCGAGCGGGATACACCGGGGAGCTGTTTTTT. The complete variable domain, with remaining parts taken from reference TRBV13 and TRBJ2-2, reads AAGVIQSPRHLIKEKRETATLKCYPIPRHDTVYWYQQGPGQDPQFLISFYEKMQSDKGSIPDRFSAQQFSDYHSELNMSSLELGDSALYFCASRAGYTGELFFGEGSRLTVL.